This T cell receptor (beta chain) was observed in a study of beta chain features in type 1 diabetes. At the level of the study: There was similarity between patients and healthy donors in age, gender and cell yields.

CD4+ naive, central memory, regulatory and stem cell-like memory subsets were isolated by sorting on CD45RO/CCR7/CD25/CD127/CD95/CD27. Only a few counts were recorded for this clone. What it binds is not known. Study-level results: Within patients, naive, central memory and Treg TCRB repertoires seemed more similar than within healthy donors.

This CDR3 is 15 amino acids long. Reverse transcription of all isolated RNA meant that expressed TCRB transcripts were sequenced. It was found that naive, central memory and regulatory T cell samples averaged around 3.8 million reads. The repertoire was sequenced with immunoSEQ multiplex PCR; TCRdb's copy has only in-frame clones and lacks some. The profile covers some 150,000 clones, with 8% to 13% appearing a single time and roughly 1.4% taken by the ten largest. The V call is TRBV21-1, the J call TRBJ2-7; the table's D call of TRBD2 was not tested on the DNA. TRBV21-1 is classified as a pseudogene. The TCR originated in a man aged 18 to 29 in good health. The sample comprised naive CD4+ T cells from blood. CDR3 in amino acids: CASSKGIGEGYEQYF. The CDR3 bases are TGTGCCAGCAGCAAAGGGATCGGGGAGGGTTACGAGCAGTACTTC.